The 4 T cell receptor beta chains below come from one sample, sequenced in a study of T-cell reconstitution after alpha-beta-depleted transplantation in children. Unique molecular identifiers were incorporated into the prepared TCRbeta library. TCRdb reprocessed the PCR reads via MiXCR and lists one record per CDR3 protein. Found here are 580,000 or so distinct CDR3 sequences, more than 20% of them singletons; the top ten hold roughly an eighth. Sample: PBMCs, mostly from graft donor cells, taken 360 days after TCRalphabeta/CD19-depleted stem cell transplant. These receptors originate from a boy in the first two years of life who had a stem cell transplant for acute myeloid leukemia, so the T cells may come from the graft donor.

In this sample, this clonotype turned up a few times. The rearrangement joins TRBV20-1 to TRBJ1-2; perhaps TRBD1 as D (6 bases). The V end was cut by 6 bases, the J end by 5 bases, with 7 bases between. CDR1 and CDR2 from the germline V gene are DFQATT and SNEGSKA (reference sequence). This CDR3 has 10 residues. The CDR3 spells CSATGYGYTF. CDR3 DNA sequence: TGCAGTGCAACAGGGTATGGCTACACCTTC.

This clonotype was seen more than once but under ten times. The rearrangement joins TRBV20-1 to TRBJ1-1; D is ambiguous. CDR3 length equals 14 residues. The V gene lost 2 bases and the J gene lost 3 bases, with 13 bases spanning the gap. From germline, CDR1 is DFQATT and CDR2 SNEGSKA (reference sequence). The CDR3 DNA reads as TGCAGTGCTAGACCCCCGGCTGAGGACACTGAAGCTTTCTTT. As protein: CSARPPAEDTEAFF.

Many counts were recorded for this clonotype. The genes are TRBV25-1 and TRBJ2-7; 8 bases are a match to TRBD2. V gave up 2 bases and J gave up 4 bases; unmatched junction bases: 7. Germline V gives CDR1 MGHDK, CDR2 SYGVNS. CDR3 size: 15 residues. The CDR3 is CASSEGRGGKYEQYF. The DNA for the CDR3 is TGTGCCAGCAGTGAAGGCCGGGGGGGCAAATACGAGCAGTACTTC.

The CDR3 DNA sequence: TGTGCCAGCAGTCGAGGCGAGGGAACGAACACTGAAGCTTTCTTT. It yields the protein CASSRGEGTNTEAFF. V gene TRBV25-1 combines with J gene TRBJ1-1; D is unclear. The V end was cut by 5 bases, the J end by 1 base, with 14 bases between. This CDR3 spans 15 amino acids. CDR1 and CDR2 (germline): MGHDK, SYGVNS.